The entry below gives a single TCR beta chain sequence along with its context. These data are taken from a study of T cell changes during pregnancy in multiple sclerosis. Using immunoSEQ multiplex PCR, the repertoire was profiled, and TCRdb retains in-frame clones only, with some absent. The table includes tens of thousands of clones, over 80% detected once. Germline assignment: CDR1 SNHLY and CDR2 FYNNEI. This CDR3 has 14 amino acids. V shed 10 bases and J 0 bases; nucleotides not matched to a gene: 9. The sample was CD4+ T cells from peripheral blood mononuclear cells, taken in the third trimester of pregnancy. The V and J genes are TRBV2 and TRBJ2-7; 7 nucleotides match TRBD2. The TCR was taken from a female donor in good health, enrolled as a control in a pregnancy study. CDR3 bases: TGTGCCACCCGCAGCGGGGTTCACTCCTACGAGCAGTACTTC. Its protein product is CATRSGVHSYEQYF.